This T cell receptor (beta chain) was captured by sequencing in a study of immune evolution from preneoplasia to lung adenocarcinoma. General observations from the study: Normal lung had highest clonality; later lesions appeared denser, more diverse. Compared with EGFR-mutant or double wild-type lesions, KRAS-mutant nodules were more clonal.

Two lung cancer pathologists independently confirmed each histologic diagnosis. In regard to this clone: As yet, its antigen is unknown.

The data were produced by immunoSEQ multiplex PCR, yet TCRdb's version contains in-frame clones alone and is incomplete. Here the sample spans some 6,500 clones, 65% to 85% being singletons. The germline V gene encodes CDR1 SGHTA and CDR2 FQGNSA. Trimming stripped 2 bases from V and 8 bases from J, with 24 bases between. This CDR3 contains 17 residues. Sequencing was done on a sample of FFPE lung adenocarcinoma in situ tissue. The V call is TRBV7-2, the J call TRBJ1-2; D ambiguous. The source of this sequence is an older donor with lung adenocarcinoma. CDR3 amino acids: CASSLSLSTVREGGYTF. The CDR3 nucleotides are TGTGCCAGCAGCTTAAGTCTTTCAACAGTTCGTGAGGGCGGCTACACCTTC.